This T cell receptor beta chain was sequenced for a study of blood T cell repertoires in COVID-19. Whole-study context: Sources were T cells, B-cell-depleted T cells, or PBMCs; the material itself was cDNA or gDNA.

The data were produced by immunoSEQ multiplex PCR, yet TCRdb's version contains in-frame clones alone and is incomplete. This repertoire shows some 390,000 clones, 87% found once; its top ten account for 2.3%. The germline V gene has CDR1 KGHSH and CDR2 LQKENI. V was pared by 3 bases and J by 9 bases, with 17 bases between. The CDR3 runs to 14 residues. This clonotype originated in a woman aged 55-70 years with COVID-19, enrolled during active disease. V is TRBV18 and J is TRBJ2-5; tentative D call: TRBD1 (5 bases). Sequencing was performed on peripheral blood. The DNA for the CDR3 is TGTGCCAGCTCACCTTTTGACAGTTCTGATCCCCAGTACTTC. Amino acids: CASSPFDSSDPQYF.